Listed below are T cell receptor beta chains from one sample, sequenced in a study of blood T cell repertoires in COVID-19. Measured with immunoSEQ multiplex PCR; TCRdb has only the in-frame clones, and not every one. The sample shows some 290,000 clones, around 86% of them seen only once. The material sequenced was peripheral blood. The receptor source for this set is a woman aged 60-75 years with active or convalescent COVID-19. CDR3s include the opening cysteine and the closing phenylalanine or tryptophan. The listing skips clone size in some rows; elsewhere it reads once, few, many or a size class.

. | TRBV10-1 | CASSVLAGGVDTQYF
. | TRBV10-1 | CASSELQGGGAWSYNEQFF
. | TRBV3-1/TRBV3-2 | CASSPEGGETRQGQYF
. | TRBV28 | CASSSGQGNTEAFF
. | TRBV4-1 | CASSPGGVPSNTEAFF
. | TRBV5-1 | CASSLRGQGGTGELFF
. | TRBV6-4 | CASSPTGGVGNQPQHF
. | TRBV11-1 | CASSFTVTYEQYF
. | TRBV5-5 | CASSLVQGSNQPQHF
. | TRBV5-6 | CASSGGQGSSNQPQHF
. | TRBV11-2 | CASSLGTSGTRGGTQYF
few | TRBV6-2/TRBV6-3 | CASSPISGGAQNEQFF
. | TRBV5-1 | CASSLRGMAISPLHF
. | TRBV7-2 | CASSSRDRGQPNYGYTF
. | TRBV25-1 | CASSEAGATNEKLFF
. | TRBV30 | CAWSPVGGDQETQYF
. | TRBV4-2 | CASSQSPSGPLETQYF
. | TRBV9 | CASSVGDNSPLHF
. | TRBV19 | CASSIEGSGEQYF
. | TRBV27 | CASRPGQVNQPQHF
. | TRBV4-1 | CASSPQGGSGNTIYF
. | TRBV19 | CASSVAATNEKLFF
. | TRBV9 | CASSVQGSEAFF
few | TRBV18 | CASSPPDSGESSYNEQFF
few | TRBV29-1 | CSVGQGAYEQYF
few | TRBV7-2 | CASSLDGGTDTQYF
. | TRBV10-3 | CAISEGGGSYNEQFF
few | TRBV30 | CAWRGIGELGQYF
few | TRBV9 | CASSVADTEAFF
. | TRBV9 | CASSAYDRGAYGYTF
. | TRBV13 | CASSPLDRANTGELFF
. | TRBV23-1 | CASSQSVSGGDGYTF
. | TRBV19 | CASSFIHQETQYF
once | TRBV5-1 | CASSFDRDYTF
once | TRBV7-9 | CASSLGTGRNTAYF
. | TRBV2 | CASSQGARRQPQHF
. | TRBV2 | CASTRTGEGEQYF
once | TRBV25-1 | CASSKTGASSYEQYF
many | TRBV7-3 | CASSLKVYYEQYF
once | TRBV9 | CASSLADTQYF
few | TRBV28 | CASSLLDRRTDEKLFF
. | TRBV5-1 | CASSLDPGPLYGYTF
. | TRBV3-1/TRBV3-2 | CASSPGTGREQYF
. | TRBV27 | CASSQDRGTPLHF
. | TRBV6-5 | CASIGTGSYNEQFF
. | TRBV19 | CASRLTGVEDTEAFF
few | TRBV18 | CASSPGGLGNQPQHF
few | TRBV6-4 | CASSLNPASLDEQYF
. | TRBV12-3/TRBV12-4 | CASSPNRNGYTF
. | TRBV6-5 | CASSYSRNTEAFF
. | TRBV9 | CASSVGQGDSPLHF
. | TRBV6-2/TRBV6-3 | CASSYIGRALTDTQYF
. | TRBV19 | CASSISGTYEQYF
once | TRBV6-5 | CATTRESTDTQYF